There are a few counts of the clone carrying this TCR beta chain. Its antigen is as yet unknown. Measured with immunoSEQ multiplex PCR; TCRdb has only the in-frame clones, and not every one. The sample holds tens of thousands of clones; around 87% are singletons and the top ten take roughly 1.5%. This entry is derived from a study of pediatric ulcerative colitis. The CDR3 sequence is 14 residues long. The germline V gene encodes CDR1 GTSNPN and CDR2 SVGIG (reference sequence). Trimming removed 0 bases from V and 7 bases from J; junction bases left unmatched: 6. Study-wide points: This repertoire reflects total lymphocytes rather than subpopulations like regulatory T cells. A couple of rectal clonotypes were found only in ulcerative colitis patients, all of them.

V usage is TRBV30 and J usage is TRBJ1-2; 9 bases are a match to TRBD1. The sequenced material came from blood. This clonotype was obtained from a boy younger than 18 who was a control in a study of pediatric ulcerative colitis. Here the CDR3 reads CAWSVQDRGRGYTF. DNA of the CDR3: TGTGCCTGGAGTGTACAGGACAGGGGCCGTGGCTACACCTTC.